The 30 T cell receptor beta chains listed next were all sequenced from one sample in a study of T cell responses to AZD1222 COVID-19 vaccine (dated by TCRdb to the early 2020s). Per the publication, the time point label means: about 28 days (+/-7) after the second vaccine dose. Explained via the paper, the treatment or condition label denotes: meningococcal conjugate vaccine given as trial control. Library generation was performed with the immunoSEQ multiplex PCR assay. TCRdb carries this immuneACCESS record with in-frame sequences only. Its versions omit some clonotypes, under half of them owing to an unresolved V gene in the studies checked, with the rest unexplained. The sample contains 60,000 to 85,000 clones, about 88% of them found a single time. The ten largest clones capture 4.8% of the sample. The specimen was peripheral blood, collected 28 days after the second dose of the MenACWY control vaccine. These receptors were obtained from an adult who received the MenACWY meningococcal vaccine as a control.

The chain combines TRBV19 with TRBJ1-1, with 7 bases matching TRBD1. This CDR3 comprises 13 residues. The V gene's germline CDR1 is LNHDA and CDR2 SQIVND (reference sequence). Losses at the gene ends were 3 bases for V and 4 bases for J; bases not matched to a gene: 2. The CDR3 region is CASSINRGTEAFF. The CDR3 region has the DNA TGTGCCAGTAGTATCAACAGGGGCACTGAAGCTTTCTTT.

V is TRBV28 and J is TRBJ2-5, with D unclear. CDR3 length equals 17 residues. Trimming cost V 5 bases and J 1 base, with 20 bases left between them. Germline V CDR1 and CDR2: MDHEN, SYDVKM. The CDR3 is CASSVPSLRRLQETQYF. The CDR3 DNA reads TGTGCCAGCAGTGTCCCAAGTCTTCGACGCCTCCAAGAGACCCAGTACTTC.

This clone was counted a few times. V usage is TRBV19 and J usage is TRBJ1-1; D is possibly TRBD1 (5 bases). V was pared by 3 bases and J by 4 bases, with 12 bases between. Germline CDR1 reads LNHDA; CDR2 reads SQIVND (reference sequence). This CDR3 is built from 14 residues. CDR3 sequence: CASSIGTPGTEAFF. The DNA for the CDR3 is TGTGCCAGTAGTATTGGGACCCCCGGCACTGAAGCTTTCTTT.

The chain carries TRBV6-5 and TRBJ1-5; possibly TRBD1 for D (6 bases). The CDR3 has 15 residues. Germline CDR1 reads MNHEY; CDR2 reads SVGAGI. V dropped 6 bases and J dropped 0 bases, with 12 bases sitting between them. Here the CDR3 DNA reads TGTGCCAGCAGAGACAGGATTTATAGCAATCAGCCCCAGCATTTT. Translating gives CASRDRIYSNQPQHF.

The V and J genes are TRBV19 and TRBJ1-5; 12 bases fit TRBD1. This CDR3 spans 16 amino acids. V shed 7 bases, J shed 6 bases, and the junction held 10 bases outside the gene matches. Germline CDR1 and CDR2: LNHDA and SQIVND (reference sequence). The CDR3 is CASTPGTGGVGQPQHF. The CDR3 bases are TGTGCCAGTACGCCTGGGACAGGGGGCGTTGGTCAGCCCCAGCATTTT.

The J gene is TRBJ1-5, the V gene TRBV12-5; D uncertain. This CDR3 has 15 residues. V dropped 6 bases and J dropped 6 bases, with 18 bases sitting between them. Germline lookup yields CDR1 LGHNT and CDR2 FRNRAP. CDR3 DNA sequence: TGTGCTAGTGGCCTCGGGTCGGGAGGCGGTCAGCCCCAGCATTTT. Its translation is CASGLGSGGGQPQHF. The full variable domain, in which reference TRBV12-5 and TRBJ1-5 provide the parts outside the CDR3, is DARVTQTPRHKVTEMGQEVTMRCQPILGHNTVFWYRQTMMQGLELLAYFRNRAPLDDSGMPKDRFSAEMPDATLATLKIQPSEPRDSAVYFCASGLGSGGGQPQHFGDGTRLSIL.

The chain uses TRBV28 and TRBJ2-7, with D unresolved. The V gene lost 2 bases and the J gene lost 0 bases, with 5 bases spanning the gap. The V gene's germline CDR1 is MDHEN and CDR2 SYDVKM. This CDR3 has 13 residues. The CDR3 DNA reads as TGTGCCAGCAGTTTAGATTACTCCTACGAGCAGTACTTC. It yields the protein CASSLDYSYEQYF.

The J gene is TRBJ2-5, the V gene TRBV27, with D unresolved. This CDR3 comprises 8 residues. The V and J ends lost 8 bases and 12 bases respectively, with 7 bases between them. Germline V gives CDR1 MNHEY, CDR2 SMNVEV (reference sequence). CDR3 sequence reads: CASPREYF. The CDR3 nucleotides read TGTGCCAGCCCTCGGGAGTACTTC.

This clone occurred a few times. V and J are TRBV18 and TRBJ1-2; the D is unclear. CDR1 is KGHSH and CDR2 is LQKENI in the germline V gene. CDR3 length equals 12 residues. V lost 5 bases and J 5 bases, leaving 9 bases between the germline ends. The CDR3 region is CASSTDTYGYTF. CDR3 nucleotides: TGTGCCAGCTCAACGGATACGTATGGCTACACCTTC. The full variable domain, its missing parts supplied by reference TRBV18 and TRBJ1-2, is NAGVMQNPRHLVRRRGQEARLRCSPMKGHSHVYWYRQLPEEGLKFMVYLQKENIIDESGMPKERFSAEFPKEGPSILRIQQVVRGDSAAYFCASSTDTYGYTFGSGTRLTVV.

This chain joins TRBV5-1 and TRBJ2-2; 8 bases match TRBD2. CDR1 is SGHRS, CDR2 YFSETQ, per germline. The CDR3 totals 20 residues. With V trimmed by 4 bases and J by 0 bases, 17 bases remained unmatched. The CDR3 region is CASSNTLEPTSGANTGELFF. The CDR3 nucleotides read TGCGCCAGCAGCAATACACTAGAACCCACTAGCGGAGCGAACACCGGGGAGCTGTTTTTT.

Written as DNA, the CDR3 is TGTGCCAGTAGTATATACCTTAGTCCGCAGTATTTT. Translating it yields CASSIYLSPQYF. The chain couples TRBV19 to TRBJ2-3; D is unresolved. This CDR3 region has 12 residues. CDR1 and CDR2 from the germline V gene are LNHDA and SQIVND (reference sequence). With 2 bases removed from V and 10 bases from J, the gap between germline ends came to 10 bases.

V and J are TRBV7-9 and TRBJ2-7; 9 bases line up with TRBD1. V lost 5 bases, J lost 5 bases, and 7 bases stayed unmatched. CDR1 SEHNR and CDR2 FQNEAQ come from the germline V gene (reference sequence). The CDR3 runs 14 residues. CDR3 sequence: CASSLGTGSHEQYF. CDR3 in DNA: TGTGCCAGCAGCCTCGGGACAGGGAGCCACGAGCAGTACTTC.

Only a few counts were recorded for this clone. The V gene is TRBV28, the J gene TRBJ2-7, with D possibly matching TRBD2 (5 bases). The CDR3 extends over 12 amino acids. Trimming left V 5 bases short and J 4 bases short, with 9 bases between. From germline, CDR1 is MDHEN and CDR2 SYDVKM. CDR3 sequence reads: CASSLPGYEQYF. The CDR3 bases are TGTGCCAGCAGTCTCCCGGGGTACGAGCAGTACTTC.

The chain carries TRBV11-3 and TRBJ2-1; 8 bases are a match to TRBD1. The CDR3 extends over 15 amino acids. V lost 0 bases to trimming and J lost 10 bases; unmatched junction nucleotides: 8. In germline, CDR1 is SGHNT, CDR2 YENEEA. The CDR3 sequence: CASSLDSGGWGEQFF. In DNA, the CDR3 is TGTGCCAGCAGCTTAGATTCAGGGGGCTGGGGGGAGCAGTTCTTC.

The chain has TRBV12-3 or TRBV12-4 and TRBJ1-5; D remains ambiguous. The CDR3 has 13 amino acids. The V end lost 3 bases, the J end lost 6 bases, and 9 bases lay between the germline ends. CDR3 loop: CASSFSLGQPQHF. The CDR3 coding sequence is TGTGCCAGCAGTTTTTCTCTAGGTCAGCCCCAGCATTTT.

J is TRBJ1-5 and V is TRBV2; TRBD1 is a possible D gene (5 bases). Germline V gene lookup returns CDR1 SNHLY and CDR2 FYNNEI. Trimming stripped 8 bases from V and 11 bases from J, with 19 bases between. The CDR3 is 13 residues long. In nucleotides, the CDR3 is TGTGCCAGCGGTCGGGGAGGGGCGCTGACCCAGCATTTT. Translation: CASGRGGALTQHF.

V and J are TRBV7-2 and TRBJ2-7; D may be TRBD2 (5 bases). Trimming shortened V by 4 bases and J by 0 bases, and 10 bases separated the two germline ends. Per germline, CDR1 SGHTA and CDR2 FQGNSA. This CDR3 spans 14 amino acids. CDR3 coding DNA: TGTGCCAGCAGCTCGGACGGGAACTCCTACGAGCAGTACTTC. Translation gives CASSSDGNSYEQYF.

Sample share makes this clone medium-sized. This chain joins TRBV28 and TRBJ1-6; the match to TRBD1 covers 8 bases. Losses at the gene ends were 4 bases for V and 10 bases for J; bases not matched to a gene: 12. The CDR3 loop spans 16 amino acids. In germline, CDR1 is MDHEN, CDR2 SYDVKM. The CDR3 bases are TGTGCCAGCAGTTCTCCCGACAGGGGAAAGAGGTCACCCCTCCACTTT. Translation: CASSSPDRGKRSPLHF.

The V and J genes are TRBV12-3 or TRBV12-4 and TRBJ2-5; D uncertain. The CDR3 contains 13 residues. V was pared by 5 bases and J by 7 bases, with 14 bases between. In DNA form, the CDR3 reads TGTGCCAGCAGTCAGTCGGACCTCGGGACCCAGTACTTC. It codes for CASSQSDLGTQYF.

The V call is TRBV24-1, the J call TRBJ1-1, with D possibly TRBD1 on 6 matching bases. Germline lookup yields CDR1 KGHDR and CDR2 SFDVKD. This CDR3 region has 14 residues. Trimming removed 8 bases at V and 1 base at J, with 13 bases between. The CDR3 sequence: CATKGGEPNTEAFF. CDR3 in DNA: TGTGCCACCAAGGGGGGTGAACCGAACACTGAAGCTTTCTTT.

V usage is TRBV19 and J usage is TRBJ2-7; 13 bases match TRBD2. The CDR3 runs to 17 residues. Looked up from germline, CDR1 is LNHDA and CDR2 is SQIVND (reference sequence). The V and J ends lost 3 bases and 0 bases, in that order; junction bases with no gene match: 5. For the CDR3, the DNA is TGTGCCAGTAGTATGCCGGGACTAGCGGGGAGCTCCTACGAGCAGTACTTC. Its translation: CASSMPGLAGSSYEQYF. The variable domain in full, with the rest retrieved from reference TRBV19 and TRBJ2-7, is DGGITQSPKYLFRKEGQNVTLSCEQNLNHDAMYWYRQDPGQGLRLIYYSQIVNDFQKGDIAEGYSVSREKKESFPLTVTSAQKNPTAFYLCASSMPGLAGSSYEQYFGPGTRLTVT.

The chain uses TRBV28 and TRBJ2-1, with 10 bases lining up with TRBD2. V lost 7 bases, J lost 5 bases, and 8 bases stayed unmatched. The CDR3 is 15 residues long. Germline loops: CDR1 MDHEN, CDR2 SYDVKM. The CDR3 DNA reads TGTGCCAGCATCGTAAGCGGGGGGGCTCACAATGAGCAGTTCTTC. This codes for CASIVSGGAHNEQFF. Full variable domain (remainder filled in from reference TRBV28 and TRBJ2-1): DVKVTQSSRYLVKRTGEKVFLECVQDMDHENMFWYRQDPGLGLRLIYFSYDVKMKEKGDIPEGYSVSREKKERFSLILESASTNQTSMYLCASIVSGGAHNEQFFGPGTRLTVL.

J is TRBJ2-7 and V is TRBV5-5; possible D gene TRBD1, 6 bases. The germline CDR1 and CDR2 sequences are SGHKS and YYEKEE (reference sequence). Trimming removed 4 bases from V and 3 bases from J, with 14 bases in between. The CDR3 consists of 14 residues. The CDR3 is CASSRNRDVYEQYF. The CDR3 DNA is TGTGCCAGCAGCCGGAACAGGGATGTCTACGAGCAGTACTTC.

The chain couples TRBV7-2 to TRBJ1-3; 8 nucleotides line up with TRBD1. J gave up 4 bases and V 5 bases, and 10 bases lay outside the gene matches. The CDR3 sequence is 16 residues long. Germline-derived CDR1 and CDR2 are SGHTA and FQGNSA. Written as DNA, the CDR3 is TGTGCCAGCAGCCAGGGACAGGCGCAATCCGGAAACACCATATATTTT. Translated, it gives CASSQGQAQSGNTIYF.

V is TRBV9 and J is TRBJ2-7, with 10 bases fitting TRBD1. The CDR3 loop spans 16 amino acids. Germline assignment: CDR1 SGDLS and CDR2 YYNGEE. The V segment lost 2 bases and the J segment 2 bases; nucleotides outside the gene matches: 7. The CDR3 bases are TGTGCCAGCAGCGTGGCCCCGGGACAGGGGACCTACGAGCAGTACTTC. It yields the protein CASSVAPGQGTYEQYF. Combining the CDR3 with reference TRBV9 and TRBJ2-7 gives the whole variable domain DSGVTQTPKHLITATGQRVTLRCSPRSGDLSVYWYQQSLDQGLQFLIQYYNGEERAKGNILERFSAQQFPDLHSELNLSSLELGDSALYFCASSVAPGQGTYEQYFGPGTRLTVT.

The V gene is TRBV7-9, the J gene TRBJ2-3, with D uncertain. The CDR3 length is 14 residues. The germline V gene encodes CDR1 SEHNR and CDR2 FQNEAQ (reference sequence). The ends were cut back, 5 bases at V and 2 bases at J, with 11 bases in the middle. The CDR3 DNA reads as TGTGCCAGCAGCCCTCATACGGTCACAGATACGCAGTATTTT. As protein: CASSPHTVTDTQYF.

V and J are TRBV30 and TRBJ1-5; D is unclear. This CDR3 is built from 14 residues. Germline lookup yields CDR1 GTSNPN and CDR2 SVGIG (reference sequence). Trimming left V 1 base short and J 5 bases short, with 12 bases between. The CDR3 DNA sequence: TGTGCCTGGAGTGGGGCCGCGCCGGATCAGCCCCAGCATTTT. Its protein product is CAWSGAAPDQPQHF.

This sequence joins TRBV12-5 and TRBJ2-2; 9 bases align to TRBD1. The length of the CDR3 is 15 residues. V lost 6 bases, J lost 4 bases, and 6 bases stayed unmatched. Germline V gene data show CDR1 as LGHNT and CDR2 as FRNRAP. This CDR3 reads CASGPDRGVTGELFF. CDR3 coding DNA: TGTGCTAGTGGACCTGACAGGGGGGTCACCGGGGAGCTGTTTTTT.

The chain recombines TRBV6-2 or TRBV6-3 with TRBJ2-3, with 9 bases fitting TRBD2. The CDR3 length is 19 residues. Germline V gene data show CDR1 as MNHEY and CDR2 as SVGEGT. Trimming removed 0 bases from V and 0 bases from J; junction bases left unmatched: 10. The CDR3 coding sequence is TGTGCCAGCAGTTACTCCCTGGCGGGGGGGTCCTCTAGCACAGATACGCAGTATTTT. This gives the protein CASSYSLAGGSSSTDTQYF.

The chain combines TRBV6-2 or TRBV6-3 with TRBJ2-5; 7 bases match TRBD1. V lost 6 bases, J lost 6 bases, and 4 bases stayed unmatched. The V gene's germline CDR1 is MNHEY and CDR2 SVGEGT. The CDR3 is 12 residues long. The CDR3: CASSTRGQTQYF. CDR3 bases: TGTGCCAGCAGCACTAGGGGGCAGACCCAGTACTTC.